Reported below is one TCR beta chain. As originally analysed: Amplification with reference gene primers provided the estimates of nucleated cell counts. Assay: immunoSEQ multiplex PCR; the TCRdb copy retains only in-frame clones and omits some. V and J calls plus clone size are reproduced from that table; the DNA served to infer D and trimming. The sample includes about 110,000 clones, over 65% of them seen just once. V lost 6 bases and J lost 3, with 8 bases in between. The CDR3 is 12 residues long. This record belongs to a study of blood T cell repertoires in COVID-19. Background on the study: Whether acute or convalescent, the COVID-19 samples came from the United States, Italy and Spain. Sources were T cells, B-cell-depleted T cells, or PBMCs; the material itself was cDNA or gDNA.

The chain is built from TRBV12-3 or TRBV12-4 and TRBJ2-5; D unresolved. The clonotype originates from a woman in her thirties or forties with acute or convalescent COVID-19. The sequenced sample was peripheral blood. In DNA, the CDR3 is TGTGCCAGCAGCTCTATTGAAGAGACCCAGTACTTC. As protein: CASSSIEETQYF.